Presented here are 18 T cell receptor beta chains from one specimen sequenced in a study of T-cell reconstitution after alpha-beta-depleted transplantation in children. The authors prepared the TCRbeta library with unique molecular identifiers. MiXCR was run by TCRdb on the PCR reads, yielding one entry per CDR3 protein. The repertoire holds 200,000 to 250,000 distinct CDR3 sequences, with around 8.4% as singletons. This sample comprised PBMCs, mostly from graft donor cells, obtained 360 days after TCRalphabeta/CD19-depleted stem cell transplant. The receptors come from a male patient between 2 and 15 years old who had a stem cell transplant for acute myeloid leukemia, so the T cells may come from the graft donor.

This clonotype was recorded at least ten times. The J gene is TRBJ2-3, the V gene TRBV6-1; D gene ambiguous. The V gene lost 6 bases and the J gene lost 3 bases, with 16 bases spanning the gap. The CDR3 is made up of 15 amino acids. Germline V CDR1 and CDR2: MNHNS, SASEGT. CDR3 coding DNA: TGTGCCAGCAGCCTAAAAAATCTGGGAACAGATACGCAGTATTTT. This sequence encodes CASSLKNLGTDTQYF.

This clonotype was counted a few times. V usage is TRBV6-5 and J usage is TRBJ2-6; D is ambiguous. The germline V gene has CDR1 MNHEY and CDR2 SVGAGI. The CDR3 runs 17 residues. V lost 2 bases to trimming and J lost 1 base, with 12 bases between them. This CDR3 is CASSYGQVRSGANVLTF. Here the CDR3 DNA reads TGTGCCAGCAGTTACGGTCAAGTCAGGTCTGGGGCCAACGTCCTGACTTTC.

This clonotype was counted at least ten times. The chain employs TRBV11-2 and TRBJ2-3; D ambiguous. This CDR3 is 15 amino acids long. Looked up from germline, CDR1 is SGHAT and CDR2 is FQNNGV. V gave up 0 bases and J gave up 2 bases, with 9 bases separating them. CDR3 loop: CASSLDTRLTDTQYF. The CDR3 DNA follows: TGTGCCAGCAGCTTAGATACCAGACTCACAGATACGCAGTATTTT. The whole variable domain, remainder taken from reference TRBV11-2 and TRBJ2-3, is EAGVAQSPRYKIIEKRQSVAFWCNPISGHATLYWYQQILGQGPKLLIQFQNNGVVDDSQLPKDRFSAERLKGVDSTLKIQPAKLEDSAVYLCASSLDTRLTDTQYFGPGTRLTVL.

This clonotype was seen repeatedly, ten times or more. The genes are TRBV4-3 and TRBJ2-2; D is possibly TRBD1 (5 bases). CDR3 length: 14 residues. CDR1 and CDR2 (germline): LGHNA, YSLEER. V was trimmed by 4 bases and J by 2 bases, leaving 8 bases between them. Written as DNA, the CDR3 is TGCGCCAGCAGCCCCTGGGGCAACACCGGGGAGCTGTTTTTT. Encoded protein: CASSPWGNTGELFF.

The CDR3 loop is CASSPWQGGEAFF. In DNA, the CDR3 is TGTGCCAGCTCACCATGGCAGGGGGGTGAAGCTTTCTTT. This rearrangement joins TRBV18 to TRBJ1-1; 7 positions agree with TRBD1. V gave up 2 bases and J gave up 7 bases; unmatched junction bases: 4. The CDR3 contains 13 residues. CDR1 and CDR2 (germline): KGHSH, LQKENI.

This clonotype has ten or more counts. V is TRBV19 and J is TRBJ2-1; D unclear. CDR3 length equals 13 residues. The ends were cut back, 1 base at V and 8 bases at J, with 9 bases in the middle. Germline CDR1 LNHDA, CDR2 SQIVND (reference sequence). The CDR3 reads CASSIGWVDEQFF. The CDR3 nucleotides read TGTGCCAGTAGTATAGGGTGGGTGGATGAGCAGTTCTTC.

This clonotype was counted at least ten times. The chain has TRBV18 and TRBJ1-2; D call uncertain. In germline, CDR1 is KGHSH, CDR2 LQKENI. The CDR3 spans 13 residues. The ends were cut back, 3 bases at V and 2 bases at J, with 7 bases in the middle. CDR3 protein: CASSPQENYGYTF. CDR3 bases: TGTGCCAGCTCACCCCAGGAAAACTATGGCTACACCTTC.

The CDR3 loop is CASGLQGTDTQYF. In nucleotides, the CDR3 is TGTGCCAGCGGACTACAGGGGACAGATACGCAGTATTTT. The chain uses TRBV3-1 and TRBJ2-3, with D possibly matching TRBD1 (7 bases). From germline, CDR1 is LGHDT and CDR2 YNNKEL (reference sequence). V was clipped by 8 bases and J by 3 bases, with 12 bases between them. The CDR3 loop spans 13 amino acids.

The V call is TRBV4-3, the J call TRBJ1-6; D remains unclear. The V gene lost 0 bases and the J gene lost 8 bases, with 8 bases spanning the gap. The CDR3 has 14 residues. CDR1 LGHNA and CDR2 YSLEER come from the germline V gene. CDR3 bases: TGCGCCAGCAGCCAAGATCTAAAGGATTCACCCCTCCACTTT. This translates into CASSQDLKDSPLHF.

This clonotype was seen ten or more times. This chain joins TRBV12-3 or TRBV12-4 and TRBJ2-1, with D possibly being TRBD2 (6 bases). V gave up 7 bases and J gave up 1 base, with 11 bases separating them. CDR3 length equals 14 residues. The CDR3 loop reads CASNWEVSYNEQFF. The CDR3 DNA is TGTGCCAGCAACTGGGAGGTATCCTACAATGAGCAGTTCTTC.

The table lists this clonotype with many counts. CDR3 DNA: TGCGCCAGCAGCTTATGGGGAGATGGCACAGATACGCAGTATTTT. Amino acids: CASSLWGDGTDTQYF. The chain joins TRBV5-1 to TRBJ2-3; perhaps TRBD2 as D (5 bases). The CDR3 runs 15 residues. V was trimmed by 2 bases and J by 1 base, leaving 11 bases between them. Germline-derived CDR1 and CDR2 are SGHRS and YFSETQ.

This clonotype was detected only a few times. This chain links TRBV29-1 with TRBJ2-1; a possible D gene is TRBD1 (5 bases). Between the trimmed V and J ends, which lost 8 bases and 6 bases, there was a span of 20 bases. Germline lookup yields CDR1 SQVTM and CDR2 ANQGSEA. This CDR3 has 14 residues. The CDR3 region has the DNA TGCAGCACCCGGCGGTGGGATGGGGCCAATGAGCAGTTCTTC. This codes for CSTRRWDGANEQFF.

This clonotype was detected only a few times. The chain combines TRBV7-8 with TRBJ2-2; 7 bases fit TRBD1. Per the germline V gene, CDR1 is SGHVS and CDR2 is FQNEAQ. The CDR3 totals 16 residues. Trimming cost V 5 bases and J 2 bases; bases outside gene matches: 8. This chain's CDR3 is CASSVPQGINTGELFF. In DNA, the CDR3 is TGTGCCAGCAGCGTCCCACAGGGGATTAACACCGGGGAGCTGTTTTTT.

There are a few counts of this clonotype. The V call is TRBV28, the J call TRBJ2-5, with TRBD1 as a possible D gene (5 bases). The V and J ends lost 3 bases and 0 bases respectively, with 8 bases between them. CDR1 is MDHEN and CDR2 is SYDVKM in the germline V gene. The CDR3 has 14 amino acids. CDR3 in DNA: TGTGCCAGCAGTTTTTTGGACAACCAAGAGACCCAGTACTTC. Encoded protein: CASSFLDNQETQYF.

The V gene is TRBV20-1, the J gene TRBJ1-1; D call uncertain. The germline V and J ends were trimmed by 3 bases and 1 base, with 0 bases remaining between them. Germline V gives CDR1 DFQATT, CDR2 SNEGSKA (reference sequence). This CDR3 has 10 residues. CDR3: CSARNTEAFF. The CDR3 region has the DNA TGCAGTGCTAGGAACACTGAAGCTTTCTTT.

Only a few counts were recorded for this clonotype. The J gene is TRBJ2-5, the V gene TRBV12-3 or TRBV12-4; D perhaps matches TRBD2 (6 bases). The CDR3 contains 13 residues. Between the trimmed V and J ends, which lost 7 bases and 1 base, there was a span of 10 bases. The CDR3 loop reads CASTRGIQETQYF. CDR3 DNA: TGTGCCAGCACTCGGGGGATCCAAGAGACCCAGTACTTC.

CDR3 DNA: TGCGCCAGCAGCTTGGTGGGACTAGCGGGGACGAAAGAGACCCAGTACTTC. Residues: CASSLVGLAGTKETQYF. The chain recombines TRBV5-1 with TRBJ2-5; 13 bases fit TRBD2. This CDR3 is built from 17 residues. The germline gives CDR1 SGHRS, CDR2 YFSETQ. V shed 0 bases and J 3 bases; nucleotides not matched to a gene: 5.

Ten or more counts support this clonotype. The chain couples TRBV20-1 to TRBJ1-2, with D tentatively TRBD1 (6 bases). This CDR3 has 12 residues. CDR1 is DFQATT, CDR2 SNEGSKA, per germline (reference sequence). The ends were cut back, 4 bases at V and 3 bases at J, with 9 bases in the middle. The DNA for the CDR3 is TGCAGTGCTATTCCAGGGGACTATGGCTACACCTTC. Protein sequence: CSAIPGDYGYTF.